A selection of T cell receptor beta chains follows, all from one sample in a study of CD8 T cells in ankylosing spondylitis. MiXCR, applied by TCRdb to the 5' RACE reads, yields one record per CDR3 protein. Found here are roughly 91,000 distinct CDR3 sequences, roughly 8.3% of them singletons; the top ten hold approximately 9.7%. The specimen was blood, either unsorted or a sorted T cell fraction (not recorded which). Receptors originate from a male donor with ankylosing spondylitis or in good health (not recorded which). Both conserved end residues are part of each CDR3. D genes are given only for firm matches. Expanded clones are given a class, and other clones once, few, many or no size at all.

V	D	size	J	CDR3	DNA
TRBV10-3	TRBD1	many	TRBJ2-7	CAILPGQGKGEQYF	TGTGCCATATTACCGGGACAGGGAAAAGGGGAGCAGTACTTC
TRBV29-1	-	many	TRBJ2-7	CSVEGGGAPEQYF	TGCAGCGTTGAAGGTGGCGGGGCACCCGAGCAGTACTTC
TRBV15	TRBD1	many	TRBJ2-5	CATSRDHRLGQQYF	TGTGCCACCAGCAGAGATCATCGATTGGGACAGCAGTACTTC
TRBV9	-	many	TRBJ2-7	CASSPDRNYEQYF	TGTGCCAGCAGCCCCGACAGAAACTACGAGCAGTACTTC
TRBV10-2	TRBD2	many	TRBJ2-7	CASRLSGTSSYEQYF	TGCGCCAGCCGTCTCTCGGGGACTAGCTCCTACGAGCAGTACTTC
TRBV4-2	TRBD2	many	TRBJ2-1	CASSQGGSGSTISYNEQFF	TGTGCCAGCAGCCAAGGGGGTAGCGGGAGCACAATTTCCTACAATGAGCAGTTCTTC
TRBV5-1	TRBD2	once	TRBJ2-1	CASSRLTSGSPYNEQFF	TGCGCCAGCAGTCGTCTTACTAGCGGGAGTCCCTACAATGAGCAGTTCTTC
TRBV6-2/TRBV6-3	-	many	TRBJ2-7	CASSYSKQRDSYEQYF	TGTGCCAGCAGTTACTCGAAGCAGCGAGACTCCTACGAGCAGTACTTC
TRBV12-3/TRBV12-4	-	many	TRBJ1-1	CASSFGTEAFF	TGTGCCAGCAGCTTTGGTACTGAAGCTTTCTTT
TRBV7-8	TRBD2	many	TRBJ2-1	CASRTTSGGSYNEQFF	TGTGCCAGCAGGACTACTAGCGGGGGGTCATACAATGAGCAGTTCTTC
TRBV25-1	-	many	TRBJ2-1	CASSETSPHDEQFF	TGTGCCAGCAGTGAAACCTCACCCCACGATGAGCAGTTCTTC
TRBV4-1	-	-	TRBJ2-7	CASSLGPEVSYEQYF	TGCGCCAGCAGCCTAGGCCCGGAGGTATCCTACGAGCAGTACTTC
TRBV7-9	-	many	TRBJ1-1	CASSRRGGGFMNTEAFF	TGTGCCAGCAGCAGGCGCGGGGGCGGATTCATGAACACTGAAGCTTTCTTT
TRBV10-3	TRBD2	many	TRBJ2-2	CAISVSAGTSGRWNTGELFF	TGTGCCATCAGTGTAAGCGCCGGGACTAGCGGGAGATGGAACACCGGGGAGCTGTTTTTT
TRBV9	-	-	TRBJ2-7	CASSADRDSPYEQYF	TGTGCCAGCAGCGCGGACCGGGACTCCCCTTACGAGCAGTACTTC
TRBV7-9	-	-	TRBJ2-3	CASSLERALWAGQDTQYF	TGTGCCAGCAGCTTAGAGCGGGCGTTGTGGGCAGGGCAAGATACGCAGTATTTT
TRBV4-3	-	many	TRBJ1-4	CASSQDRQSTNEKLFF	TGCGCCAGCAGCCAAGATAGACAGTCAACTAATGAAAAACTGTTTTTT
TRBV2	TRBD1	many	TRBJ2-5	CASSDTDRDDF	TGTGCCAGCAGTGACACCGACAGGGACGACTTC
TRBV6-4	-	few	TRBJ1-4	CASRDTSGEKLFF	TGTGCCAGCAGGGACACCTCGGGTGAAAAACTGTTTTTT
TRBV4-2	-	many	TRBJ2-1	CASSQGNEQFF	TGTGCCAGCAGCCAGGGTAATGAGCAGTTCTTC
TRBV20-1	TRBD2	many	TRBJ2-7	CSARVRRTSGRYEQYF	TGCAGTGCTAGAGTCCGCCGGACTAGCGGACGCTACGAGCAGTACTTC
TRBV3-1	-	-	TRBJ1-2	CASSQDIGLLNYGYTF	TGTGCCAGCAGCCAAGACATAGGGCTCCTAAACTATGGCTACACCTTC
TRBV11-2	-	-	TRBJ2-7	CASSLTESSYEQYF	TGTGCCAGCAGCCTGACAGAAAGCTCCTACGAGCAGTACTTC
TRBV7-2	-	few	TRBJ2-3	CASARDSYTDTQYF	TGTGCCAGCGCCCGGGACTCCTACACAGATACGCAGTATTTT
TRBV7-2	-	many	TRBJ2-7	CASSLSFGVEQYF	TGTGCCAGCAGCTTAAGTTTTGGGGTCGAGCAGTACTTC
TRBV20-1	TRBD1	few	TRBJ2-1	CSASRQGTYHNEQFF	TGCAGTGCTAGCAGACAGGGGACCTACCACAATGAGCAGTTCTTC
TRBV25-1	TRBD1	many	TRBJ1-2	CASSDGQGAGYGYTF	TGTGCCAGCAGTGATGGACAGGGGGCGGGCTATGGCTACACCTTC
TRBV29-1	-	many	TRBJ2-7	CSVEDVPYEQYF	TGCAGCGTTGAAGATGTCCCCTACGAGCAGTACTTC
TRBV15	-	-	TRBJ2-4	CATKDGGKKNIQYF	TGTGCCACCAAAGATGGGGGGAAAAAAAACATTCAGTACTTC
TRBV11-2	TRBD1	-	TRBJ2-2	CASILKIGQGRTGELFF	TGTGCCAGCATCTTGAAGATCGGACAGGGGCGCACCGGGGAGCTGTTTTTT
TRBV19	TRBD1	many	TRBJ1-1	CASRGYRLRNTEAFF	TGTGCCAGCAGGGGGTACAGGCTCCGGAACACTGAAGCTTTCTTT
TRBV30	TRBD1	-	TRBJ2-2	CAWRGDRGNTGELFF	TGTGCCTGGAGGGGGGACAGGGGAAACACCGGGGAGCTGTTTTTT
TRBV29-1	TRBD2	many	TRBJ2-3	CSVYRGLAGGRYTQYF	TGCAGCGTCTACCGGGGACTAGCGGGGGGGCGATATACGCAGTATTTT
TRBV20-1	TRBD1	many	TRBJ1-2	CSATGTGGSYIPIYGYTF	TGCAGTGCTACAGGGACAGGGGGGTCCTACATCCCCATCTATGGCTACACCTTC
TRBV4-3	-	-	TRBJ1-2	CASSQDFGGYTF	TGCGCCAGCAGCCAAGACTTCGGTGGCTACACCTTC
TRBV2	-	many	TRBJ2-7	CASSERGGGAAYEQYF	TGTGCCAGCAGTGAAAGGGGTGGCGGGGCCGCCTACGAGCAGTACTTC
TRBV19	-	many	TRBJ2-1	CASSFRGKGSYNEQFF	TGTGCCAGTAGTTTCAGGGGTAAAGGGTCCTACAATGAGCAGTTCTTC
TRBV5-1	TRBD2	-	TRBJ2-1	CASSFRTSGRSNNEQFF	TGCGCCAGCAGCTTCCGGACTAGCGGGAGATCCAACAATGAGCAGTTCTTC
TRBV4-1	TRBD2	-	TRBJ2-3	CASSSHSLRGLALRTDTQYF	TGCGCCAGCAGCTCCCACTCCTTGAGGGGACTAGCCCTACGCACAGATACGCAGTATTTT
TRBV7-2	-	few	TRBJ2-1	CASSLPGAQNNNEQFF	TGTGCCAGCAGCTTACCAGGGGCCCAAAACAACAATGAGCAGTTCTTC
TRBV7-2	-	many	TRBJ2-3	CASSPSKGVSDTQYF	TGTGCCAGCAGCCCCAGTAAGGGGGTTTCTGATACGCAGTATTTT
TRBV20-1	TRBD1	many	TRBJ1-5	CSASGTARYSNQPQHF	TGCAGTGCTAGCGGGACAGCGAGATATAGCAATCAGCCCCAGCATTTT
TRBV12-3/TRBV12-4	-	-	TRBJ1-3	CASSSTPRGSGNTIYF	TGTGCCAGCAGTTCAACGCCGCGGGGCTCTGGAAACACCATATATTTT
TRBV5-1	-	many	TRBJ2-4	CASSSDVSKNIQYF	TGCGCCAGCAGCTCGGACGTATCCAAAAACATTCAGTACTTC
TRBV29-1	TRBD2	many	TRBJ2-1	CSVDSLAEYNEQFF	TGCAGCGTTGACTCGCTAGCGGAATACAATGAGCAGTTCTTC
TRBV20-1	-	many	TRBJ2-7	CSATGTLEEQYF	TGCAGTGCTACTGGGACGCTAGAAGAGCAGTACTTC
TRBV7-9	TRBD1	-	TRBJ2-1	CASSFGGQVGEQFF	TGTGCCAGCAGCTTCGGAGGACAGGTCGGCGAGCAGTTCTTC
TRBV4-2	TRBD2	many	TRBJ2-1	CASSHRAGGSSYNEQFF	TGTGCCAGCAGCCACCGAGCGGGGGGGAGCTCCTACAATGAGCAGTTCTTC
TRBV20-1	-	many	TRBJ1-5	CSARDRRNQPQHF	TGCAGTGCTAGAGATCGGCGAAATCAGCCCCAGCATTTT
TRBV7-9	-	many	TRBJ2-2	CASRAGPSTNTGELFF	TGTGCCAGCAGGGCGGGGCCATCGACGAACACCGGGGAGCTGTTTTTT